Following are 32 T cell receptor beta chains from one sample sequenced in a study of blood T cells in healthy people across ages. A J-beta primer mix and a sample-barcoded 5' primer were used in a second PCR of about 6 to 12 cycles. TCRdb used MiXCR to reprocess the 5' RACE reads, holding one entry per CDR3 protein. The table has roughly 730,000 distinct CDR3 sequences, about 56% seen once. Sequencing input: blood. These receptors all come from a man aged 35 to 55 in good health.

The chain combines TRBV27 with TRBJ2-5, with a weak D call TRBD2 (6 bases). The DNA matches TRBJ2-7 better at its end, which makes the J call doubtful. The germline V gene encodes CDR1 MNHEY and CDR2 SMNVEV (reference sequence). The CDR3 has 14 amino acids. This CDR3 is CASSPGDLLHEQYF. The DNA of the CDR3 is TGTGCCAGCAGTCCCGGGGACTTGCTCCACGAGCAGTACTTC.

Of note for this clonotype: One end of the junction fails to match germline, which may point to a read error. The V gene is TRBV6-6, the J gene TRBJ2-6; D uncertain. This CDR3 has 13 residues. Germline CDR1 MNHNY, CDR2 SVGAGI (reference sequence). CDR3 region: CASDDSGTNVLTF. For the CDR3, the DNA is TGTGCCAGCGATGACTCTGGGACCAACGTCCTGACTTTC.

This clonotype has a handful of counts. The chain couples TRBV27 to TRBJ2-7, with D maybe TRBD1 (6 bases). V lost 5 bases and J lost 2, with 16 bases in between. Germline CDR1 and CDR2: MNHEY and SMNVEV (reference sequence). This CDR3 comprises 15 residues. The CDR3, as DNA: TGTGCCAGCAGTGCTACCGGGACACCCACCTACGAGCAGTACTTC. It specifies CASSATGTPTYEQYF.

The chain uses TRBV7-8 and TRBJ2-4, with 9 bases matching TRBD1. The CDR3 is 16 residues long. Germline V gives CDR1 SGHVS, CDR2 FQNEAQ. V gave up 2 bases and J gave up 1 base; unmatched junction bases: 3. The CDR3 region is CASSLLGTGAKNIQYF. The CDR3 DNA is TGTGCCAGCAGCTTACTTGGGACAGGGGCCAAAAACATTCAGTACTTC.

This clonotype was seen just once. Here the CDR3 reads CASSEWVRGQGLSGANVLTF. The DNA of the CDR3 is TGTGCCAGCAGTGAATGGGTCAGGGGACAGGGACTCTCTGGGGCCAACGTCCTGACTTTC. This chain connects TRBV25-1 to TRBJ2-6, with TRBD1 matching over 9 bases. This CDR3 comprises 20 residues. Germline loops: CDR1 MGHDK, CDR2 SYGVNS. The ends lost 1 base at V and 0 bases at J; junction bases unmatched: 10.

The rearrangement joins TRBV12-3 or TRBV12-4 to TRBJ2-4; 7 bases are shared with TRBD1. The CDR3 totals 14 residues. V gave up 6 bases and J gave up 13 bases; unmatched junction bases: 15. The CDR3 reads CASRPQGSEGAQYF. The CDR3 DNA reads as TGTGCCAGCAGACCACAGGGGTCCGAAGGGGCCCAGTACTTC.

The rearrangement links TRBV15 to TRBJ2-2, with D tentatively TRBD2 (7 bases). V was clipped by 3 bases and J by 7 bases, with 15 bases between them. The CDR3 covers 15 residues. Germline V gives CDR1 LNHNV, CDR2 YYDKDF (reference sequence). CDR3 loop: CATSSRQGRVGELFF. CDR3 in DNA: TGTGCCACCAGCAGTAGGCAGGGGAGGGTCGGGGAGCTGTTTTTT.

This clonotype was observed once. V gene TRBV6-2 or TRBV6-3 combines with J gene TRBJ1-5; 10 nucleotides align to TRBD1. The CDR3 is 16 amino acids. Germline values: CDR1 MNHEY, CDR2 SVGEGT. After removal of 6 bases from V and 3 bases from J, the junction contained 8 bases not matched to a gene. CDR3 DNA sequence: TGTGCCAGCAGCCATATCGACAGGGGGCTCAATCAGCCCCAGCATTTT. Translating gives CASSHIDRGLNQPQHF.

The J gene is TRBJ2-7, the V gene TRBV6-2 or TRBV6-3; 12 nucleotides line up with TRBD1. This CDR3 has 14 amino acids. V lost 8 bases and J lost 4; bases outside the gene matches: 6. The V gene's germline CDR1 is MNHEY and CDR2 SVGEGT. DNA of the CDR3: TGTGCCAGCGCCCGGGACAGGGGGCTGTACGAGCAGTACTTC. It codes for CASARDRGLYEQYF.

The chain carries TRBV6-1 and TRBJ1-5, with a possible D match to TRBD1 (5 bases). The CDR3 contains 16 residues. Germline V gene lookup returns CDR1 MNHNS and CDR2 SASEGT. Trimming stripped 4 bases from V and 3 bases from J, with 16 bases between. The CDR3 loop is CASSGRGSWDNQPQHF. The CDR3 DNA reads TGTGCCAGCAGTGGACGGGGGAGTTGGGACAATCAGCCCCAGCATTTT.

This clonotype was counted once. The V call is TRBV6-2 or TRBV6-3, the J call TRBJ1-5; TRBD1 matches at 7 bases. V was pared by 6 bases and J by 5 bases, with 16 bases of the junction left unmatched. Per the germline V gene, CDR1 is MNHEY and CDR2 is SVGEGT. This CDR3 spans 17 amino acids. The chain's CDR3 is CASSPRRGLRGHQPQHF. The CDR3 DNA reads as TGTGCCAGCAGCCCTCGGAGGGGGCTGAGAGGACATCAGCCCCAGCATTTT.

This clonotype was detected a few times. The chain has TRBV29-1 and TRBJ2-7; D is ambiguous. This CDR3 region has 14 residues. Germline CDR1 SQVTM, CDR2 ANQGSEA. The V end lost 4 bases, the J end lost 5 bases, and 18 bases lay between the germline ends. The CDR3 DNA follows: TGCAGCGTTGGATTTAGGGCCGGAGTGGACGAGCAGTACTTC. Its protein is CSVGFRAGVDEQYF.

The chain recombines TRBV7-2 with TRBJ1-2; 12 bases line up with TRBD1. V lost 3 bases and J lost 9; bases outside the gene matches: 8. The CDR3 extends over 15 amino acids. Germline V lookup: CDR1 SGHTA, CDR2 FQGNSA. CDR3 in DNA: TGTGCCAGCAGCTTGACCGGGACAGGGGGCTGGAGCTACACCTTC. Protein product: CASSLTGTGGWSYTF.

The rearrangement joins TRBV6-6 to TRBJ2-3; D is unresolved. Germline assignment: CDR1 MNHNY and CDR2 SVGAGI (reference sequence). The CDR3 extends over 17 amino acids. The ends were cut back, 0 bases at V and 2 bases at J, with 15 bases in the middle. DNA for the CDR3: TGTGCCAGCAGTTACTCGAGAACGGAGAGCTACACAGATACGCAGTATTTT. Translating gives CASSYSRTESYTDTQYF.

Turning to this clonotype: Being one base from a much bigger clone, this may be a read error. The chain employs TRBV7-3 and TRBJ2-1; 9 bases are shared with TRBD1. The J call could be wrong; TRBJ2-7 is a better fit for the DNA end. The CDR3 length is 15 residues. The germline V gene has CDR1 SGHTA and CDR2 FQGTGA. CDR3 in DNA: TGTGCCAGCAGCCCTTGGGCGACAGGGGGGAATGAGCAGTACTTC. Protein product: CASSPWATGGNEQYF.

CDR3: CASSPAPRGETQYF. The CDR3 DNA sequence: TGTGCCAGCTCACCTGCGCCCCGAGGAGAGACCCAGTACTTC. V and J are TRBV18 and TRBJ2-5; D not resolved. V was shortened by 3 bases and J by 4 bases, with 12 bases between the two germline ends. CDR1 is KGHSH, CDR2 LQKENI, per germline. The CDR3 runs 14 residues. The complete variable domain, with remaining parts taken from reference TRBV18 and TRBJ2-5, reads NAGVMQNPRHLVRRRGQEARLRCSPMKGHSHVYWYRQLPEEGLKFMVYLQKENIIDESGMPKERFSAEFPKEGPSILRIQQVVRGDSAAYFCASSPAPRGETQYFGPGTRLLVL.

The chain uses TRBV20-1 and TRBJ2-1, with 13 bases fitting TRBD2. Germline trimming cut 6 bases from V and 13 bases from J; bases unmatched to any gene: 9. The CDR3 consists of 13 residues. Germline CDR1 and CDR2: DFQATT and SNEGSKA (reference sequence). CDR3 bases: TGCAGTGCCCGGACTAGCGGGGGCCGCATTCAGTTCTTC. Translating gives CSARTSGGRIQFF.

The chain couples TRBV24-1 to TRBJ1-5; no clear D gene. There are 15 residues in the CDR3. Germline CDR1 KGHDR, CDR2 SFDVKD. V gave up 4 bases and J gave up 7 bases, with 16 bases separating them. CDR3 DNA: TGTGCCACCAGTGACCACGGACCAACAGAACAGCCCCAGCATTTT. Encoded protein: CATSDHGPTEQPQHF.

This clonotype was detected only a few times. The chain is built from TRBV2 and TRBJ2-7; possible D gene TRBD1, 6 bases. There are 12 residues in the CDR3. In germline, CDR1 is SNHLY, CDR2 FYNNEI. The V end lost 10 bases, the J end lost 4 bases, and 14 bases lay between the germline ends. CDR3 bases: TGTGCCACCACTAGTACAGGGTACGAGCAGTACTTC. This codes for CATTSTGYEQYF.

The rearrangement links TRBV28 to TRBJ1-2; no clear D gene. The germline V gene encodes CDR1 MDHEN and CDR2 SYDVKM. V was clipped by 6 bases and J by 8 bases, with 10 bases between them. The CDR3 consists of 11 residues. Written as DNA, the CDR3 is TGTGCCAGCAGCCGAACCCTCGGCTACACCTTC. This sequence encodes CASSRTLGYTF.

This sequence joins TRBV28 and TRBJ1-5; D gene uncertain. The CDR3 sequence is 13 residues long. Looked up from germline, CDR1 is MDHEN and CDR2 is SYDVKM. V shed 3 bases and J shed 5 bases, with 8 bases lying between them. CDR3 sequence: CASSFYRDQPQHF. In DNA, the CDR3 is TGTGCCAGCAGTTTTTATCGGGATCAGCCCCAGCATTTT. Complete variable domain (other parts from reference TRBV28 and TRBJ1-5): DVKVTQSSRYLVKRTGEKVFLECVQDMDHENMFWYRQDPGLGLRLIYFSYDVKMKEKGDIPEGYSVSREKKERFSLILESASTNQTSMYLCASSFYRDQPQHFGDGTRLSIL.

The chain uses TRBV7-8 and TRBJ2-4, with a possible D match to TRBD1 (5 bases). CDR1 is SGHVS, CDR2 FQNEAQ, per germline. With 2 bases removed from V and 4 bases from J, the gap between germline ends came to 6 bases. The CDR3 totals 13 residues. The CDR3 nucleotides are TGTGCCAGCAGCTTAACAGGAAAAAACATTCAGTACTTC. Its protein product is CASSLTGKNIQYF.

The CDR3 DNA sequence: TGTGCCAGCAGCCAATCGGTGGGCGGGACCCAGTACTTC. Amino acids: CASSQSVGGTQYF. This chain connects TRBV16 to TRBJ2-5; D uncertain. V was pared by 0 bases and J by 7 bases, with 9 bases between. The CDR3 is 13 amino acids. Germline V lookup: CDR1 KGHSY, CDR2 FQNENV.

This sequence joins TRBV24-1 and TRBJ1-2, with D maybe TRBD1 (6 bases). The CDR3 contains 11 residues. V was clipped by 6 bases and J by 7 bases, with 8 bases between them. CDR1 is KGHDR, CDR2 SFDVKD, per germline. CDR3 nucleotide sequence: TGTGCCACCAGTCCAGGGGTTGGCTACACCTTC. Encoded protein: CATSPGVGYTF.

The rearrangement links TRBV5-6 to TRBJ2-5; 10 nucleotides match TRBD2. Germline V gene sequence: CDR1 SGHDT, CDR2 YYEEEE. The CDR3 extends over 17 amino acids. The trim removed 0 bases at V and 4 bases at J, leaving 9 bases unmatched. CDR3 sequence reads: CASSLAATRLAGETQYF. CDR3 in DNA: TGTGCCAGCAGCTTGGCGGCGACGAGACTAGCGGGAGAGACCCAGTACTTC.

This clonotype was seen a few times. The V gene is TRBV12-3 or TRBV12-4, the J gene TRBJ2-2, with 11 bases aligning to TRBD2. The CDR3 loop spans 16 amino acids. V lost 5 bases to trimming and J lost 2 bases; unmatched junction nucleotides: 4. Here the CDR3 reads CASSRRLAGNTGELFF. The CDR3 DNA is TGTGCCAGCAGTCGGCGACTAGCGGGAAACACCGGGGAGCTGTTTTTT.

This clonotype was counted a few times. V usage is TRBV12-3 or TRBV12-4 and J usage is TRBJ2-7; possibly TRBD2 for D (6 bases). V was pared by 6 bases and J by 2 bases, with 14 bases between. CDR3 size: 14 residues. DNA for the CDR3: TGTGCCAGCAGGGAAGGACTACTTACCTACGAGCAGTACTTC. It is translated as CASREGLLTYEQYF.

The rearrangement joins TRBV14 to TRBJ2-7, with a tentative D call TRBD1 (6 bases). From germline, CDR1 is SGHDN and CDR2 FVKESK. V was clipped by 2 bases and J by 7 bases, with 15 bases between them. CDR3 size: 14 residues. This CDR3 is CASSQLTGLNEQYF. The CDR3 nucleotides read TGTGCCAGCAGCCAATTAACAGGGTTGAATGAGCAGTACTTC.

The V call is TRBV6-2 or TRBV6-3, the J call TRBJ2-1; D is perhaps TRBD1 (5 bases). Gene TRBJ2-7 matches the end of the DNA better, so the J call may be wrong. CDR1 and CDR2 from the germline V gene are MNHEY and SVGEGT. The CDR3 is made up of 17 amino acids. The CDR3 reads CASTYPRQGGRDNEQYF. The CDR3 coding sequence is TGTGCCAGCACCTATCCGCGTCAGGGTGGACGTGACAATGAGCAGTACTTC.

V and J are TRBV6-6 and TRBJ1-2; D remains ambiguous. CDR3 length: 14 residues. The V gene lost 8 bases and the J gene lost 0 bases, with 13 bases spanning the gap. Per the germline V gene, CDR1 is MNHNY and CDR2 is SVGAGI (reference sequence). CDR3 in amino acids: CASLGRESNYGYTF. The CDR3 DNA sequence: TGTGCCAGCTTGGGAAGGGAGTCTAACTATGGCTACACCTTC.

As to this clonotype: A read error may produce the germline difference seen at one junction end. The chain uses TRBV7-2 and TRBJ2-3; the match to TRBD2 covers 8 bases. This CDR3 region has 15 residues. Germline lookup yields CDR1 SGHTA and CDR2 FQGNSA. For the CDR3, the DNA is TGCGCCAGCAGCTTAGCCACGGGAGGGCCATATACGCAGTATTTT. This codes for CASSLATGGPYTQYF.

The V and J genes are TRBV4-1 and TRBJ1-2; D gene ambiguous. From germline, CDR1 is MGHRA and CDR2 YSYEKL. This CDR3 comprises 15 residues. Trimming removed 0 bases at V and 4 bases at J, with 12 bases between. CDR3 region: CASSQDATTAYGYTF. CDR3 nucleotides: TGCGCCAGCAGCCAAGACGCCACAACGGCCTATGGCTACACCTTC.